This T cell receptor beta chain was identified during a study of shared clonotypes between healthy human individuals. Whole-study results and caveats: Generation probability values for non-shared clonotypes were lower than those for clonotypes shared by all four donors. Among donors, sharing of clonotypes was expected to be affected by sequencing depth.

Worth noting for this clone: What it binds is unknown.

Authors' processing steps: Filtering differed because ImmunoSEQ produced junction-only sequences that carried no quality scores. Sequencing used immunoSEQ multiplex PCR; TCRdb keeps in-frame clones, though not all of them. V, J and clone size were drawn from that table, and D and trimming were deduced from the DNA. Here the sample spans about 79,000 clones, about 65% being singletons. Material for sequencing was memory CD8+ T cells sorted from blood. Stated subset: CD45RO+ cells pooled with CCR7-negative TemRA cells. This TCR was recovered from a man aged 30 to 45 in good health.

This CDR3 is CAISDLNYEQYF. The CDR3, as DNA: TGTGCCATCAGTGACCTGAACTACGAGCAGTACTTC. V gene TRBV10-3 combines with J gene TRBJ2-7; D is unresolved. Germline CDR1 ENHRY, CDR2 SYGVKD. V gave up 3 bases and J gave up 3 bases, with 6 bases separating them. This CDR3 contains 12 residues.